The T cell receptor (beta chain) described here comes from a study of cytomegalovirus exposure and HLA in healthy donors. The PCR had 60 Vbeta and 13 Jbeta primers. Repertoires were generated with immunoSEQ multiplex PCR, while TCRdb's copy carries only in-frame clones and drops some. The data hold approximately 98,000 clones, with over 70% observed a single time. This CDR3 is 16 amino acids long. The ends were cut back, 3 bases at V and 6 bases at J, with 22 bases in the middle. The germline V gene encodes CDR1 SGHKS and CDR2 YYEKEE (reference sequence). Input material: PBMCs. This clonotype was sampled from a man younger than 30 in good health and CMV-seropositive. V gene TRBV5-5 combines with J gene TRBJ2-7; possible D gene TRBD1, 5 bases. The CDR3 sequence is CASSWIIVLDRREQYF. In DNA form, the CDR3 reads TGTGCCAGCAGCTGGATTATAGTCTTAGACAGACGCGAGCAGTACTTC.